The clone carrying this T cell receptor (beta chain) appeared a few times. Its cognate antigen is unknown. Repertoires were generated with immunoSEQ multiplex PCR, while TCRdb's copy carries only in-frame clones and drops some. Of some 99,000 clones in the sample, around 92% are singletons; the top ten hold around 0.75%. This entry is derived from a study of siplizumab effects on memory and regulatory T cells. The CDR3 is 14 amino acids. Germline CDR1 is WNHNN and CDR2 is SYGVQD (reference sequence). V lost 6 bases and J lost 0, with 9 bases in between. Study-wide findings and caveats: Siplizumab significantly lowered the alloreactive sequences that could be traced to unstimulated CD4+ memory cells. Versus over 25% in controls, the mappable alloreactive CD4+ clones averaged roughly 75% Treg-derived with siplizumab.

Sequenced input: Tregs sorted from blood. The clonotype originates from a human donor in good health. The genes are TRBV10-1 and TRBJ2-1; tentative D call: TRBD2 (6 bases). The CDR3: CASSGSISYNEQFF. The CDR3 DNA follows: TGCGCCAGCAGCGGGAGTATCTCCTACAATGAGCAGTTCTTC.